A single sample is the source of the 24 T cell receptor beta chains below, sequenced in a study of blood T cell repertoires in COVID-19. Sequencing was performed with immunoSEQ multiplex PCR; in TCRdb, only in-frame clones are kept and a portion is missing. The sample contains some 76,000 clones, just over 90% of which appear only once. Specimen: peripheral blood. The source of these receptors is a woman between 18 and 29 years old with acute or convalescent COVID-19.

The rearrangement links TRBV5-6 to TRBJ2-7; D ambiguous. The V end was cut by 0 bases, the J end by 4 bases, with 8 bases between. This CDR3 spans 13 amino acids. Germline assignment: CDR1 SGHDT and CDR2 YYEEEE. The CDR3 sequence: CASSLGQSYEQYF. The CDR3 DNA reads TGTGCCAGCAGCTTGGGGCAGTCATACGAGCAGTACTTC.

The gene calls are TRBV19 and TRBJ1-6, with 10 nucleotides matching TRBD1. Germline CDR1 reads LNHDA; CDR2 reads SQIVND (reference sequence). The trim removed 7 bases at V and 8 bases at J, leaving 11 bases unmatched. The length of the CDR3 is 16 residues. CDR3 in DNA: TGTGCCAGTACCCCATCCCGGGACAGGGGTTATTCACCCCTCCACTTT. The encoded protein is CASTPSRDRGYSPLHF.

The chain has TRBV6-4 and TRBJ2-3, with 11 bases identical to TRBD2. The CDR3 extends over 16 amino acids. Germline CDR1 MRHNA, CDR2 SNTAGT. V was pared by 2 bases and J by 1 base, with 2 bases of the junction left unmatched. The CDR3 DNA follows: TGTGCCAGCAGTGACGGTAGCGGGAGGGGCACAGATACGCAGTATTTT. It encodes CASSDGSGRGTDTQYF.

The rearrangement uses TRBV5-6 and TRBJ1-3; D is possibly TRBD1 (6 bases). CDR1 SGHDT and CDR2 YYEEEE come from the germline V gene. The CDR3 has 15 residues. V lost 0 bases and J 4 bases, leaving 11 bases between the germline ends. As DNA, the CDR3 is TGTGCCAGCAGCTTGGTAGGGGGAGAGGGAAACACCATATATTTT. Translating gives CASSLVGGEGNTIYF.

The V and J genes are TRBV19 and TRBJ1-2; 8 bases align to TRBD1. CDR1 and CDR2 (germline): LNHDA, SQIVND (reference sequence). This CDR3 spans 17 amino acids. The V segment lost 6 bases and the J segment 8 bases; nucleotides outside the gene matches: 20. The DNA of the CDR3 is TGTGCCAGTAGCTCCCAGGGACCTCGACAGGGGAACCACGGCTACACCTTC. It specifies CASSSQGPRQGNHGYTF. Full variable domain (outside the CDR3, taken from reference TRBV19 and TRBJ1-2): DGGITQSPKYLFRKEGQNVTLSCEQNLNHDAMYWYRQDPGQGLRLIYYSQIVNDFQKGDIAEGYSVSREKKESFPLTVTSAQKNPTAFYLCASSSQGPRQGNHGYTFGSGTRLTVV.

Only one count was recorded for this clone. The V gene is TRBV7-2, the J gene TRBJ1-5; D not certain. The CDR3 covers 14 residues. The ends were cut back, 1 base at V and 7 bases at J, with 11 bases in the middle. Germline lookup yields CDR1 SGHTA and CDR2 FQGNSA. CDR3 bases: TGTGCCAGCAGCTTAGATTCAGGAGGGCAGCCCCAGCATTTT. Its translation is CASSLDSGGQPQHF.

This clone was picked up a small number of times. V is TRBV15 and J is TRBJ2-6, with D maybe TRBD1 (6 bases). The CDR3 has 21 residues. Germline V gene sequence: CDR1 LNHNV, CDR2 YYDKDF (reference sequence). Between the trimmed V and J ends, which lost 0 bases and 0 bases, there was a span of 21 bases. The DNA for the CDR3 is TGTGCCACCAGCAGAGAATTTGTTTTCGGACAGATAAGCTCTGGGGCCAACGTCCTGACTTTC. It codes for CATSREFVFGQISSGANVLTF.

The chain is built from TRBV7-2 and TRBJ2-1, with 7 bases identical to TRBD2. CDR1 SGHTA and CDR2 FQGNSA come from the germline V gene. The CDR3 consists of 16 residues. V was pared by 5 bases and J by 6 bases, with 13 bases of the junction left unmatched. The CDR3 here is CASSPPPTSGGNEQFF. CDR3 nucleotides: TGTGCCAGCAGCCCTCCCCCGACTTCGGGGGGCAATGAGCAGTTCTTC.

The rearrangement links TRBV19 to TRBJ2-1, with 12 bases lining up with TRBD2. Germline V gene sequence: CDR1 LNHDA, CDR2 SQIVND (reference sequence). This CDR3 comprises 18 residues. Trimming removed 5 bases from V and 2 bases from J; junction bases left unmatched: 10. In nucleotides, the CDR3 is TGTGCCAGTAGTCGCTCCCTGACTAGCGGGAGAACCTACAATGAGCAGTTCTTC. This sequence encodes CASSRSLTSGRTYNEQFF.

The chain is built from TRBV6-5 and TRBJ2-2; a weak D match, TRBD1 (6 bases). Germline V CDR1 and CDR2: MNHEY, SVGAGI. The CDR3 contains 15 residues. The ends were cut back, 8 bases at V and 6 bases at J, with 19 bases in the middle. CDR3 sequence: CASLGAYLGPGELFF. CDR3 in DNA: TGTGCCAGCTTGGGGGCTTATCTAGGTCCCGGGGAGCTGTTTTTT.

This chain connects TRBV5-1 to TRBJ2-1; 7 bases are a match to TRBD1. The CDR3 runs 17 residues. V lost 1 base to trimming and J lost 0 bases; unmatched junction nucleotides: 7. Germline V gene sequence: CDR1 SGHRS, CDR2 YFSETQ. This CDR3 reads CASSLTGTASSYNEQFF. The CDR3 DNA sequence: TGCGCCAGCAGCTTGACCGGGACAGCCAGCTCCTACAATGAGCAGTTCTTC.

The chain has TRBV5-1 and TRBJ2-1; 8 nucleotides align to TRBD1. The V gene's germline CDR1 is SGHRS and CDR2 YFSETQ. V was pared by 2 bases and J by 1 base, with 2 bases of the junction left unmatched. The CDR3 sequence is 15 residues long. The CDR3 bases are TGCGCCAGCAGCTTAGGACAGGGATCCTACAATGAGCAGTTCTTC. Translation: CASSLGQGSYNEQFF.

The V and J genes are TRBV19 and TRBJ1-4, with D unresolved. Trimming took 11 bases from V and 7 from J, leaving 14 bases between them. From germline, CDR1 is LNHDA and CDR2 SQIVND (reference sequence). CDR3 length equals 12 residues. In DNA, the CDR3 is TGTGCCCCCCGGCAGGCGGGTGAAAAACTGTTTTTT. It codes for CAPRQAGEKLFF. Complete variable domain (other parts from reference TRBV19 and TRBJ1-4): DGGITQSPKYLFRKEGQNVTLSCEQNLNHDAMYWYRQDPGQGLRLIYYSQIVNDFQKGDIAEGYSVSREKKESFPLTVTSAQKNPTAFYLCAPRQAGEKLFFGSGTQLSVL.

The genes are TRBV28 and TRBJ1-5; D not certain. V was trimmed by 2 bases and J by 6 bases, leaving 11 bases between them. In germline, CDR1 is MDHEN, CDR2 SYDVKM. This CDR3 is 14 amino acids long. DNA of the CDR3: TGTGCCAGCAGTTTAATATCCGTTATTCAGCCCCAGCATTTT. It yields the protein CASSLISVIQPQHF.

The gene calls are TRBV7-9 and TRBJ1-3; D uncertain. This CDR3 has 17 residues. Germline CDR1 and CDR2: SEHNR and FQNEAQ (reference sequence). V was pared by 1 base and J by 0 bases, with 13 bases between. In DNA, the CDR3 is TGTGCCAGCAGCTTAGGTTATGGGCCCAACTCTGGAAACACCATATATTTT. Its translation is CASSLGYGPNSGNTIYF.

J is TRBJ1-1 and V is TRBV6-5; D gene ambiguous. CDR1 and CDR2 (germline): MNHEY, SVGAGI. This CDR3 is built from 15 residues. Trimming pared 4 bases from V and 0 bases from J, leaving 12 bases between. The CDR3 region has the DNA TGTGCCAGCAGTTCCACCGGGTCCATGAACACTGAAGCTTTCTTT. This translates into CASSSTGSMNTEAFF.

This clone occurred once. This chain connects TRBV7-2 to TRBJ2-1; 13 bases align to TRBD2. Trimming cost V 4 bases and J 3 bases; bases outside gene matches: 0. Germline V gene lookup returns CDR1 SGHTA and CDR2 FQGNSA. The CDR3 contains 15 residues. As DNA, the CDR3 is TGTGCCAGCAGCTGGACTAGCGGGAGCTACAATGAGCAGTTCTTC. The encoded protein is CASSWTSGSYNEQFF. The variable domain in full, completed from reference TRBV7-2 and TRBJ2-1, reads GAGVSQSPSNKVTEKGKDVELRCDPISGHTALYWYRQSLGQGLEFLIYFQGNSAPDKSGLPSDRFSAERTGGSVSTLTIQRTQQEDSAVYLCASSWTSGSYNEQFFGPGTRLTVL.

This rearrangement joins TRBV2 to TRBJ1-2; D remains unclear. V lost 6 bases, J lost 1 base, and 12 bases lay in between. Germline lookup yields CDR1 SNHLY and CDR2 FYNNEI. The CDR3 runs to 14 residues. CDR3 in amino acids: CASSPMGLNYGYTF. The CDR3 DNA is TGTGCCAGCAGCCCCATGGGCCTTAACTATGGCTACACCTTC.

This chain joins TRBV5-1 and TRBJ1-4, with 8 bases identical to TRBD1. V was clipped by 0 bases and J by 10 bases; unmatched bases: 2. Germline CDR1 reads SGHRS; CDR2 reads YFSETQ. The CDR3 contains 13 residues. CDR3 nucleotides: TGCGCCAGCAGCTTGGAAGACAGGGGAAAACTGTTTTTT. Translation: CASSLEDRGKLFF.

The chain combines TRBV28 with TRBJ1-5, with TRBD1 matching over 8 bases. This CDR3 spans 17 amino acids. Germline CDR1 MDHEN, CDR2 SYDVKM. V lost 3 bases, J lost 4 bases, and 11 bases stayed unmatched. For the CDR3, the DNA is TGTGCCAGCAGTTTGGGACCGGGACAGGCGATAAATCAGCCCCAGCATTTT. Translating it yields CASSLGPGQAINQPQHF.

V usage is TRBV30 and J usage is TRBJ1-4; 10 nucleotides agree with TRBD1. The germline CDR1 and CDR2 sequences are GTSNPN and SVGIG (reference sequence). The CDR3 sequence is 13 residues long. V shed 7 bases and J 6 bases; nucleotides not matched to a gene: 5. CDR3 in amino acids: CAYATGGHEKLFF. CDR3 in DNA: TGTGCCTACGCGACAGGGGGCCATGAAAAACTGTTTTTT.

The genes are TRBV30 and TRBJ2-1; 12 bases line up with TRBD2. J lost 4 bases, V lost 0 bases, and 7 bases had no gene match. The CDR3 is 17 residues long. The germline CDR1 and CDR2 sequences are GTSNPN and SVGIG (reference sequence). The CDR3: CAWSVDSSGRVYNEQFF. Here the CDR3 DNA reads TGTGCCTGGAGTGTAGATTCTAGCGGGAGGGTTTACAATGAGCAGTTCTTC. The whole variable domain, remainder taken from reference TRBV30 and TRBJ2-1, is SQTIHQWPATLVQPVGSPLSLECTVEGTSNPNLYWYRQAAGRGLQLLFYSVGIGQISSEVPQNLSASRPQDRQFILSSKKLLLSDSGFYLCAWSVDSSGRVYNEQFFGPGTRLTVL.

CDR3 sequence: CASSSTGSSGNTIYF. The CDR3 region has the DNA TGTGCCAGCAGTTCCACCGGGAGCTCTGGAAACACCATATATTTT. V and J are TRBV28 and TRBJ1-3; no clear D gene. The V gene lost 4 bases and the J gene lost 0 bases, with 10 bases spanning the gap. Germline lookup yields CDR1 MDHEN and CDR2 SYDVKM. The CDR3 is 15 residues long.

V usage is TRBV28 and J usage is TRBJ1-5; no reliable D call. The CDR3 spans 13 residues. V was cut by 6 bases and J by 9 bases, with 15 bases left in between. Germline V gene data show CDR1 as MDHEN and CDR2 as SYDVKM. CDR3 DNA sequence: TGTGCCAGCAGACCTAGCCGTTTTCGGCCCCAGCATTTT. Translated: CASRPSRFRPQHF.